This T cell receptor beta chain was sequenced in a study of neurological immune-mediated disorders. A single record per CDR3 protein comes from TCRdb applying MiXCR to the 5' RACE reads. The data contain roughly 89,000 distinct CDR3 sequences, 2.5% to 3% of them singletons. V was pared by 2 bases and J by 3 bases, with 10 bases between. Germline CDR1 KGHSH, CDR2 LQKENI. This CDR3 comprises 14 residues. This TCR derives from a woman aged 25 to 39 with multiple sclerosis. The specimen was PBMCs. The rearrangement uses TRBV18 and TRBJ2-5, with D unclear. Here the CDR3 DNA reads TGTGCCAGCTCACCAGGTTTCGAGAAAGAGACCCAGTACTTC. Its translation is CASSPGFEKETQYF.